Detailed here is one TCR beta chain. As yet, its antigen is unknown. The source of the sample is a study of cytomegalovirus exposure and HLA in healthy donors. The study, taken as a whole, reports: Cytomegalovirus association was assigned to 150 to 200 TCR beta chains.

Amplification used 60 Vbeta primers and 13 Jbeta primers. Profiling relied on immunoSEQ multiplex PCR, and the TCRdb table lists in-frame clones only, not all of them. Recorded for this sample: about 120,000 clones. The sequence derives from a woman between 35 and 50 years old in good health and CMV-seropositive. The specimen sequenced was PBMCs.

CDR3 sequence reads: CASRQADSYGYTF. As DNA, the CDR3 is TGTGCCAGCCGACAGGCCGACTCCTATGGCTACACCTTC. The genes are TRBV9 and TRBJ1-2, with D possibly TRBD1 on 6 matching bases. Germline CDR1 and CDR2: SGDLS and YYNGEE. V was trimmed by 7 bases and J by 4 bases, leaving 14 bases between them. The CDR3 has 13 residues. Looking up the rest from reference TRBV9 and TRBJ1-2 gives the full variable domain: DSGVTQTPKHLITATGQRVTLRCSPRSGDLSVYWYQQSLDQGLQFLIQYYNGEERAKGNILERFSAQQFPDLHSELNLSSLELGDSALYFCASRQADSYGYTFGSGTRLTVV.